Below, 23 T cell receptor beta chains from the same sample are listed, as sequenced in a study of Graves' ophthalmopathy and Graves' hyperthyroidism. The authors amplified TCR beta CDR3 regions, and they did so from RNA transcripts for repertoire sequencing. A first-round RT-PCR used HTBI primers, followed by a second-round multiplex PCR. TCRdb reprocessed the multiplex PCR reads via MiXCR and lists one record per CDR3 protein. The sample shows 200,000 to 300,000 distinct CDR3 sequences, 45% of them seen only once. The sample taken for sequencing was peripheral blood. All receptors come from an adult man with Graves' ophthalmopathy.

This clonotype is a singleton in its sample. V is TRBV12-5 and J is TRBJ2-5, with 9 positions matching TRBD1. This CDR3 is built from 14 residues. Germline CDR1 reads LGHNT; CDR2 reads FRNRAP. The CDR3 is CASRQDRGVETQYF. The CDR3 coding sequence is TGTGCCAGCAGGCAGGACAGGGGAGTGGAGACCCAGTACTTC.

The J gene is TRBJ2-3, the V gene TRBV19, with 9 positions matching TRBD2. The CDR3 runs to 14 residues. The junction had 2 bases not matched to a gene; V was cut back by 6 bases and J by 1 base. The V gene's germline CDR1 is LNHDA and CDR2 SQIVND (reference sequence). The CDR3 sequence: CASRTSGGTDTQYF. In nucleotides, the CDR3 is TGTGCCAGTAGGACTAGCGGAGGCACAGATACGCAGTATTTT.

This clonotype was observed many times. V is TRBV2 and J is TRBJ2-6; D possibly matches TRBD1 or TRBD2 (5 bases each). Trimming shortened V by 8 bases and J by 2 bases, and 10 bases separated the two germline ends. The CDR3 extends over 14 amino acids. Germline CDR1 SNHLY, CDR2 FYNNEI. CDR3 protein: CASLRDAGANVLTF. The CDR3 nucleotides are TGTGCCAGCTTACGGGACGCTGGGGCCAACGTCCTGACTTTC.

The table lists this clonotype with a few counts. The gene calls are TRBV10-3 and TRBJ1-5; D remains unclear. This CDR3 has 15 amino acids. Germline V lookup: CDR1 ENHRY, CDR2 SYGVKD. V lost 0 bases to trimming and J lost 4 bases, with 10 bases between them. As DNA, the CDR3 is TGTGCCATCAGTGAGTCCGGGAGTGGAAATCAGCCCCAGCATTTT. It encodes CAISESGSGNQPQHF.

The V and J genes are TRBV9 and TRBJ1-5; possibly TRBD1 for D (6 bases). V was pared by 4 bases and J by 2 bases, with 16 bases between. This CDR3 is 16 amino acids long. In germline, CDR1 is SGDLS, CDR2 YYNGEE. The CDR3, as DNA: TGTGCCAGCAGCTTTAGTGGCAGGGGAGGCAATCAGCCCCAGCATTTT. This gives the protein CASSFSGRGGNQPQHF.

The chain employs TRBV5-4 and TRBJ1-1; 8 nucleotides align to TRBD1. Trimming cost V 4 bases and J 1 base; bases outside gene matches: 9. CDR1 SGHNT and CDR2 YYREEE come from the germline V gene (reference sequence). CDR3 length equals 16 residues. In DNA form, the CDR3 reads TGTGCCAGCAGCGCTTTGACAGGGGCCGGGAACACTGAAGCTTTCTTT. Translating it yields CASSALTGAGNTEAFF.

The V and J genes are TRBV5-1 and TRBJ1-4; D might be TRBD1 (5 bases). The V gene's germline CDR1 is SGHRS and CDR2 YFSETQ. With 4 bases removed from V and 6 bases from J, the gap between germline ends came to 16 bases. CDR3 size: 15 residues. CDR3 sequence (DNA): TGCGCCAGCAGCCCAAGACAGTACCCGGATGAAAAACTGTTTTTT. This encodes CASSPRQYPDEKLFF.

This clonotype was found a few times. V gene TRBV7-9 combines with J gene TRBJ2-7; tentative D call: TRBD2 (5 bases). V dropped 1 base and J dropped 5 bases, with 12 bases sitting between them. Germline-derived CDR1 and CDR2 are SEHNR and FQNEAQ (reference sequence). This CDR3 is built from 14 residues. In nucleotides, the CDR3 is TGTGCCAGCAGCTTAGGAGGGCGGCAACACGAGCAGTACTTC. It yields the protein CASSLGGRQHEQYF. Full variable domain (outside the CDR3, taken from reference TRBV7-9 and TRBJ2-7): DTGVSQNPRHKITKRGQNVTFRCDPISEHNRLYWYRQTLGQGPEFLTYFQNEAQLEKSRLLSDRFSAERPKGSFSTLEIQRTEQGDSAMYLCASSLGGRQHEQYFGPGTRLTVT.

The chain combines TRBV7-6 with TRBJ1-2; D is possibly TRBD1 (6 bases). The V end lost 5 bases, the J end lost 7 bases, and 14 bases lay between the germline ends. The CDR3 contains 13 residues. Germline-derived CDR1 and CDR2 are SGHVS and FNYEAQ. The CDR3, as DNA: TGTGCCAGCAGCCCTCGGACAGTTGGTGGCTACACCTTC. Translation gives CASSPRTVGGYTF.

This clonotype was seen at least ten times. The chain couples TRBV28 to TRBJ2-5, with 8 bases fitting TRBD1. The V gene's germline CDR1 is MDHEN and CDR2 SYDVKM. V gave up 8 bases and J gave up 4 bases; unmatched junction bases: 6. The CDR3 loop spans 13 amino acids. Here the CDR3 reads CASRQGARETQYF. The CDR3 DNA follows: TGTGCCAGCCGGCAGGGGGCAAGAGAGACCCAGTACTTC.

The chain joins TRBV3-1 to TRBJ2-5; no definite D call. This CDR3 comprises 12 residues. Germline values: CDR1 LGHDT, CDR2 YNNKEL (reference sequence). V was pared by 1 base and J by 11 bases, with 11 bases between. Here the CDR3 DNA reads TGTGCCAGCAGCCAAGCTAGGGATACGCAGTACTTC. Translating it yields CASSQARDTQYF.

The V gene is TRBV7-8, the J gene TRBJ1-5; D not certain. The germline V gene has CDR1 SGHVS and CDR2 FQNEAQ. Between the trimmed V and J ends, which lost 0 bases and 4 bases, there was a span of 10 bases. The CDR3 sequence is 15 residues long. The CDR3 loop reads CASSLARHLNQPQHF. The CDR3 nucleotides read TGTGCCAGCAGCTTAGCGAGACACCTTAATCAGCCCCAGCATTTT.

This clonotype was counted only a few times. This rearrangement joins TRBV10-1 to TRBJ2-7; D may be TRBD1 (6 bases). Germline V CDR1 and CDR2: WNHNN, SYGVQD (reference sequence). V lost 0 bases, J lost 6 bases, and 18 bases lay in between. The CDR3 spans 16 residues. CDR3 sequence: CASSESGAYSKGEQYF. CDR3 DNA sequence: TGCGCCAGCAGTGAGTCGGGGGCCTATTCTAAGGGCGAGCAGTACTTC.

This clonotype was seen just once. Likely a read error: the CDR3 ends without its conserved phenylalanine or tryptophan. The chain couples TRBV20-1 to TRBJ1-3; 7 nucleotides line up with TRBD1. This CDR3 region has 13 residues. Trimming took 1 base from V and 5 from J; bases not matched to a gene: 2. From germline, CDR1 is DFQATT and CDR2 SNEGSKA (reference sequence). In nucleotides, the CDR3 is TGCAGTGCTAGAGGACAGGGTAGAAACACCATATATTCT. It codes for CSARGQGRNTIYS.

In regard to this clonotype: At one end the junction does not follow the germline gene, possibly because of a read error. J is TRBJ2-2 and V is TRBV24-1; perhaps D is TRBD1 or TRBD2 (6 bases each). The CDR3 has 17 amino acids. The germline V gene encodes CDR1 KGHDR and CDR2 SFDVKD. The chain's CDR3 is CATSDFFGTPNTGGLFF. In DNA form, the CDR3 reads TGTGCCACCAGTGATTTTTTCGGGACACCGAACACCGGGGGGCTGTTTTTT.

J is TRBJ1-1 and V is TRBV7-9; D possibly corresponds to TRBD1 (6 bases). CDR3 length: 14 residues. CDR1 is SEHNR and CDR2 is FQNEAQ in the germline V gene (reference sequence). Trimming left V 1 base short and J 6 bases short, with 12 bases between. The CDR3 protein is CASSLEPGAPEAFF. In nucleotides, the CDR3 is TGTGCCAGCAGCTTAGAACCAGGGGCACCTGAAGCTTTCTTT.

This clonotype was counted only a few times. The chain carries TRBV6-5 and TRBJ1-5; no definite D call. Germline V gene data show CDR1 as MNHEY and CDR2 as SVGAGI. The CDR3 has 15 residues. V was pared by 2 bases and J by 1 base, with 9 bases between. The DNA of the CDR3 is TGTGCCAGCAGTTACACTGTAGGGAGCAATCAGCCCCAGCATTTT. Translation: CASSYTVGSNQPQHF.

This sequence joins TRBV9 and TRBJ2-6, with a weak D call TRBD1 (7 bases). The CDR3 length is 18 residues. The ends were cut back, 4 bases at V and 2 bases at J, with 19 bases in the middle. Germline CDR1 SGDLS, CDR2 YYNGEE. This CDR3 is CASSSYRGLAPGANVLTF. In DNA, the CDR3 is TGTGCCAGCAGCTCGTACAGGGGTCTAGCGCCTGGGGCCAACGTCCTGACTTTC. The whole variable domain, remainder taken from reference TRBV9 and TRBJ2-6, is DSGVTQTPKHLITATGQRVTLRCSPRSGDLSVYWYQQSLDQGLQFLIQYYNGEERAKGNILERFSAQQFPDLHSELNLSSLELGDSALYFCASSSYRGLAPGANVLTFGAGSRLTVL.

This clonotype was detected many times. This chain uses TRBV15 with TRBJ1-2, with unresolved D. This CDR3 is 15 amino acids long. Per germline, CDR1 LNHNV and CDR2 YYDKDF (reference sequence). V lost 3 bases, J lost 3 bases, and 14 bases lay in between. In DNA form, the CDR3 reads TGTGCCACCAGCAGCCCCCAGAGTAATTACTATGGCTACACCTTC. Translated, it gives CATSSPQSNYYGYTF.

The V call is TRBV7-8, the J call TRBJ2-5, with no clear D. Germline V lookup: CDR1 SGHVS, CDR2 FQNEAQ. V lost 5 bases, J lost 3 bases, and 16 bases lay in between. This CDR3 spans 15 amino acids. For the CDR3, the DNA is TGTGCCAGCAGCCAAGTGGCGGATTTCAAAGAGACCCAGTACTTC. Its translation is CASSQVADFKETQYF. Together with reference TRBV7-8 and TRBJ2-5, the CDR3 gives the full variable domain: GAGVSQSPRYKVAKRGQDVALRCDPISGHVSLFWYQQALGQGPEFLTYFQNEAQLDKSGLPSDRFFAERPEGSVSTLKIQRTQQEDSAVYLCASSQVADFKETQYFGPGTRLLVL.

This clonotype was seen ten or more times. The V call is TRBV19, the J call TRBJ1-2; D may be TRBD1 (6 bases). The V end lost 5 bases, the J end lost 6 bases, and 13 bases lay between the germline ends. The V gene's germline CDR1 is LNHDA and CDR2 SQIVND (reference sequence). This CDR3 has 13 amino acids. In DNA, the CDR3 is TGTGCCAGTAGTGAACAGGGACGGGATGGCTACACCTTC. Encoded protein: CASSEQGRDGYTF.

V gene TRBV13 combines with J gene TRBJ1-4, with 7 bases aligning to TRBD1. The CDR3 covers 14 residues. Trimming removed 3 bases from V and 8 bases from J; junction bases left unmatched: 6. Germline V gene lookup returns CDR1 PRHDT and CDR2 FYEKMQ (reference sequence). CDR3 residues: CASSLTGSGEKLFF. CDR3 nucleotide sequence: TGTGCCAGCAGCTTGACAGGGAGTGGAGAAAAACTGTTTTTT. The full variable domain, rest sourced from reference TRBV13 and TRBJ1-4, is AAGVIQSPRHLIKEKRETATLKCYPIPRHDTVYWYQQGPGQDPQFLISFYEKMQSDKGSIPDRFSAQQFSDYHSELNMSSLELGDSALYFCASSLTGSGEKLFFGSGTQLSVL.

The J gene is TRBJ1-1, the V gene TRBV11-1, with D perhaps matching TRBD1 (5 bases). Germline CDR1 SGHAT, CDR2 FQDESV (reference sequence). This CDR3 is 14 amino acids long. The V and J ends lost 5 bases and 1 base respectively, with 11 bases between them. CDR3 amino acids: CASSPPGRNTEAFF. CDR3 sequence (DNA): TGTGCCAGCAGCCCCCCGGGGCGGAACACTGAAGCTTTCTTT.